This T cell receptor beta chain was sequenced in a study of Graves' ophthalmopathy and Graves' hyperthyroidism. Findings of the study overall: Blood samples also showed most expanded thyroid clonotypes exceeding 0.001 frequency.

A note on this clonotype: The antigen remains undetermined. A read error may explain this, as a much larger clone is one base away.

The CDR3 consists of 14 residues. Germline CDR1 reads SNHLY; CDR2 reads FYNNEI. V was shortened by 4 bases and J by 9 bases, with 16 bases between the two germline ends. As the template, RNA transcripts were used to amplify TCR beta CDR3 regions. Investigators did first-round RT-PCR with HTBI primers, then second-round multiplex PCR. TCRdb processed the multiplex PCR reads anew with MiXCR; each CDR3 protein has one entry. Seen here are 200,000 to 250,000 distinct CDR3 sequences, around 50% observed once, and the top ten hold around 43%. The source material was peripheral blood. The rearrangement uses TRBV2 and TRBJ1-5, with D possibly being TRBD1 (5 bases). This clonotype was sampled from an adult man with Graves' ophthalmopathy. Written as DNA, the CDR3 is TGTGCCAGCAGTGGTTCAGGGATGCGTCGGCCCCAGCATTTT. Translated, it gives CASSGSGMRRPQHF.